A single sample is the source of the 26 T cell receptor beta chains below, sequenced in a study of tumor and adjacent non-tumor tissue in lung cancer. TCRbeta libraries were built with three rounds of nested PCR, modified from ARM-PCR. TCRdb reprocessed the multiplex PCR reads with MiXCR, giving one entry per CDR3 protein. The profile shows around 74,000 distinct CDR3 sequences, about two thirds of them singletons. This sample's RNA came from whole unsorted tissue. Distant lung tissue was collected more than 3 cm away from the tumor edge. The sequenced sample was distant non-tumor lung tissue. The receptors shown here come from a woman aged 45-59 years with non-small cell lung cancer.

As concerns this clonotype: Germline and junction disagree at one end, which may indicate a read error. The chain recombines TRBV6-6 with TRBJ2-3, with D perhaps matching TRBD2 (5 bases). Looked up from germline, CDR1 is MNHNY and CDR2 is SVGAGI (reference sequence). The CDR3 totals 17 residues. CDR3 region: CVSSTPGLLEIPDTQYF. The CDR3 nucleotides are TGTGTCAGCAGTACACCCGGACTTCTAGAAATTCCAGATACTCAGTATTTT.

Comment on this clonotype: A read error is possible here, since a much larger clone lies one base away. J is TRBJ1-6 and V is TRBV12-3 or TRBV12-4, with D perhaps matching TRBD1 (5 bases). CDR3 length equals 14 residues. CDR3: CANSLSGFNSPLHF. CDR3 nucleotides: TGTGCCAACAGTTTATCAGGGTTCAATTCACCCCTCCACTTT.

A remark on this clonotype: Possible read error: a much larger clone is one base away. This rearrangement joins TRBV6-6 to TRBJ2-7; a possible D gene is TRBD2 (5 bases). CDR3 length: 17 amino acids. CDR1 and CDR2 from the germline V gene are MNHNY and SVGAGI (reference sequence). The CDR3 protein is CDSSSPILLAPSYEQYF. CDR3 nucleotide sequence: TGTGACAGCAGTTCCCCCATACTTCTAGCTCCCTCCTACGAGCAGTACTTC.

The V call is TRBV11-2, the J call TRBJ2-1, with a possible D match to TRBD2 (6 bases). In germline, CDR1 is SGHAT, CDR2 FQNNGV. This CDR3 has 16 amino acids. Trimming shortened V by 6 bases and J by 14 bases, and 29 bases separated the two germline ends. The CDR3 bases are TGTGCCAGCAGATCACGGTCATGGGTCTCACTGGGGGAGGAGTTCTTC. Translated, it gives CASRSRSWVSLGEEFF.

About this clonotype itself: No conserved phenylalanine or tryptophan is present at the end of the CDR3, so a read error is the likely explanation. This chain joins TRBV10-3 and TRBJ2-7; 7 bases agree with TRBD1. Germline CDR1 ENHRY, CDR2 SYGVKD. The ends lost 3 bases at V and 4 bases at J; junction bases unmatched: 12. This CDR3 spans 16 amino acids. Here the CDR3 reads CAISDRGQKLTYEQYL. In nucleotides, the CDR3 is TGTGCCATCAGTGACCGGGGACAGAAGTTGACATACGAGCAGTACCTC.

As to this clonotype: One junction end does not reproduce the germline sequence, and a read error may be involved. The genes are TRBV4-2 and TRBJ2-1; 13 bases are shared with TRBD2. Germline V gene data show CDR1 as LGHNA and CDR2 as YNFKEQ. The CDR3 is made up of 15 amino acids. CDR3 sequence (DNA): TGTGCCAACAGCCAAACTAGCGGGAGGGCCGATGGGCAGTTCTTC. This sequence encodes CANSQTSGRADGQFF.

In the case of this clonotype: At one boundary the junction diverges from the germline segment, which might be a read error. The rearrangement joins TRBV20-1 to TRBJ2-5; D gene uncertain. The germline V gene has CDR1 DFQATT and CDR2 SNEGSKA (reference sequence). The CDR3 length is 12 residues. CDR3 sequence: CNAILTKETQYF. CDR3 bases: TGCAATGCTATTCTAACAAAAGAGACCCAGTACTTC.

This clonotype came up a few times. A clone one base away is much larger, so this may be a read error. This CDR3 fails to terminate in the conserved phenylalanine or tryptophan, so it likely reflects a read error. This chain connects TRBV4-2 to TRBJ1-1; D perhaps matches TRBD1 (6 bases). This CDR3 has 16 amino acids. The germline V gene has CDR1 LGHNA and CDR2 YNFKEQ. V gave up 5 bases and J gave up 0 bases, with 16 bases separating them. CDR3 sequence reads: CASSRGIATMNTEAFL. The CDR3 DNA reads TGTGCCAGCAGCAGGGGGATAGCTACGATGAACACTGAAGCTTTCCTT.

To note about this clonotype: One end of the junction is discordant with germline, which a read error may explain. The chain has TRBV28 and TRBJ1-5; tentative D call: TRBD1 (5 bases). This CDR3 is 14 amino acids long. From germline, CDR1 is MDHEN and CDR2 SYDVKM. The CDR3 bases are TGTGCCGGCAGTTCGGGGGGGAGCAACCAGCCCCAGCATTTT. It encodes CAGSSGGSNQPQHF.

As regards this clonotype: Possible read error: a much larger clone is one base away. The V gene is TRBV12-3 or TRBV12-4, the J gene TRBJ2-7; D remains unclear. The CDR3 extends over 13 amino acids. The CDR3 sequence is CASNNGSAYDQYF. CDR3 coding DNA: TGTGCCAGCAATAACGGATCAGCCTACGACCAGTACTTC.

As concerns this clonotype: The germline gene is not matched at one end of the junction; a read error may be the cause. The J gene is TRBJ2-1, the V gene TRBV4-3; 8 positions agree with TRBD2. The length of the CDR3 is 16 residues. Germline assignment: CDR1 LGHNA and CDR2 YSLEER. In DNA form, the CDR3 reads TGCGCCAGCAACCAAGAATACACTAACGGGAGGGTTAGTGGGTTCTTC. It yields the protein CASNQEYTNGRVSGFF.

This clonotype came up once. Relative to the germline gene, one junction end is altered; a read error may explain this. The chain employs TRBV6-6 and TRBJ2-5; a weak D match, TRBD2 (5 bases). The CDR3 totals 14 residues. The germline V gene encodes CDR1 MNHNY and CDR2 SVGAGI (reference sequence). The CDR3 DNA sequence: TGTGCAAGCAGTCATCCAGGAAGAGCGGAGATCCAGTACTTC. Protein: CASSHPGRAEIQYF.

As concerns this clonotype: This sequence may be a read error, since a much larger clone differs from it by one base. The genes are TRBV6-2 or TRBV6-3 and TRBJ2-1; TRBD1 matches at 10 bases. The germline CDR1 and CDR2 sequences are MNHEY and SVGEGT. The CDR3 loop spans 17 amino acids. With 6 bases clipped from V and 5 bases from J, the junction kept 13 bases outside the gene matches. CDR3 sequence (DNA): TGTGCCAGCAGGACGGACAGGGGGACAGCGAAACACAATGAGCAGTTCTTC. It is translated as CASRTDRGTAKHNEQFF.

This clonotype appeared a few times. One end of the junction is discordant with germline, which a read error may explain. This chain connects TRBV11-2 to TRBJ1-6; tentative D call: TRBD1 (6 bases). The germline V gene encodes CDR1 SGHAT and CDR2 FQNNGV. The CDR3 spans 18 residues. CDR3 region: CANSLDLTGSPYKSPLHF. The CDR3 region has the DNA TGTGCCAACAGCTTAGATCTTACAGGGTCGCCCTATAAATCACCCCTCCACTTT.

There are many counts of this clonotype. The chain is built from TRBV20-1 and TRBJ2-7, with D tentatively TRBD1 (5 bases). The CDR3 has 14 residues. Germline CDR1 reads DFQATT; CDR2 reads SNEGSKA (reference sequence). Trimming left V 6 bases short and J 2 bases short, with 17 bases between. The CDR3 DNA reads TGCAGTGCCCCATACCTAGGGGTTACCTACGAGCAGTACTTC. Residues: CSAPYLGVTYEQYF.

With regard to this clonotype: One junction end does not reproduce the germline sequence, and a read error may be involved. V usage is TRBV4-1 and J usage is TRBJ2-5; a possible D gene is TRBD1 (6 bases). The CDR3 runs 17 residues. From germline, CDR1 is MGHRA and CDR2 YSYEKL. CDR3 sequence (DNA): TGTGCCTGCAGCCAAGGTGGCAGGGGAGAGGAAAGAGAGACCCAGTACTTC. Protein: CACSQGGRGEERETQYF.

For this clonotype: Mismatch with germline at one junction end may stem from a read error. The rearrangement joins TRBV11-2 to TRBJ2-3; no definite D call. The CDR3 covers 15 residues. The germline gives CDR1 SGHAT, CDR2 FQNNGV. The CDR3 DNA is TGTGCCAGCAGTTTAGTCGGCAGAAACACAGATGCGCAGTATTTT. Its protein product is CASSLVGRNTDAQYF.

A remark on this clonotype: The final CDR3 position lacks the conserved phenylalanine or tryptophan, pointing to a likely read error. V gene TRBV30 combines with J gene TRBJ2-1, with 8 bases aligning to TRBD2. This CDR3 contains 19 residues. Germline V gene lookup returns CDR1 GTSNPN and CDR2 SVGIG (reference sequence). With V trimmed by 0 bases and J by 5 bases, 18 bases remained unmatched. The DNA of the CDR3 is TGTGCCTGGAGTGTGATGACTAGCGCGCATAGAAATACTAACAATGAGCAGTTCTCC. Its protein product is CAWSVMTSAHRNTNNEQFS.

A word on this clonotype: This clone may be a read error of a much larger clone one base away. This chain connects TRBV5-4 to TRBJ1-5; a weak D match, TRBD1 (5 bases). Germline CDR1 SGHNT, CDR2 YYREEE (reference sequence). The CDR3 has 16 amino acids. V was shortened by 7 bases and J by 0 bases, with 17 bases between the two germline ends. The CDR3 loop reads CASCFGGTDSNQPQHF. The CDR3 bases are TGTGCCAGCTGTTTTGGAGGGACCGATAGCAATCAGCCCCAGCATTTT.

For this clonotype: Being one base from a much bigger clone, this may be a read error. The chain uses TRBV10-3 and TRBJ2-4, with TRBD1 as a possible D gene (6 bases). The ends were cut back, 2 bases at V and 0 bases at J, with 20 bases in the middle. Germline CDR1 is ENHRY and CDR2 is SYGVKD. CDR3 length equals 19 residues. The CDR3 nucleotides are TGTGCCATCAGTGAGCAAAACATCTGGGGGCAGGGAGCCAAAAACATTCAGTACTTC. This sequence encodes CAISEQNIWGQGAKNIQYF.

Of note for this clonotype: A junction boundary mismatches the germline segment, possibly from a read error. CDR3 in DNA: TGTACCAGCAACCACCAAACTAGCGGCTCCTACAAGCAATACTTC. It translates to CTSNHQTSGSYKQYF. The rearrangement uses TRBV11-2 and TRBJ2-7; 8 bases align to TRBD2. Germline loops: CDR1 SGHAT, CDR2 FQNNGV. This CDR3 contains 15 residues.

This clonotype was seen a single time. V is TRBV4-2 and J is TRBJ2-5; a possible D gene is TRBD2 (5 bases). Deletions cut 5 bases from V and 7 bases from J, with 23 bases between. This CDR3 is 16 amino acids long. Germline CDR1 reads LGHNA; CDR2 reads YNFKEQ. For the CDR3, the DNA is TGTGCCAGCAGCGAAGTCACGGGAATAGACTACGTGACCCAGTACTTC. The encoded protein is CASSEVTGIDYVTQYF.

The chain recombines TRBV11-3 with TRBJ2-2; 7 bases match TRBD1. The CDR3 is 16 residues long. After removal of 7 bases from V and 7 bases from J, the junction contained 15 bases not matched to a gene. CDR1 and CDR2 from the germline V gene are SGHNT and YENEEA. The chain's CDR3 is CASNFGQGVKVGELFF. The CDR3 bases are TGTGCCAGCAACTTCGGGCAGGGGGTAAAGGTCGGGGAGCTGTTTTTT. The variable domain in full, with the rest retrieved from reference TRBV11-3 and TRBJ2-2, is EAGVVQSPRYKIIEKKQPVAFWCNPISGHNTLYWYLQNLGQGPELLIRYENEEAVDDSQLPKDRFSAERLKGVDSTLKIQPAELGDSAVYLCASNFGQGVKVGELFFGEGSRLTVL.

In its sample, this clonotype was seen once. No conserved phenylalanine or tryptophan ends this CDR3, so it is likely a read error. The chain links TRBV20-1 to TRBJ2-3; maybe TRBD1 (5 bases). The CDR3 contains 16 residues. Germline values: CDR1 DFQATT, CDR2 SNEGSKA (reference sequence). Trimming took 5 bases from V and 0 from J, leaving 18 bases between them. The DNA for the CDR3 is TGCAGTGCTCCGAATATTAACAGGCGAAGCACAGATACGCAGTATTTA. It yields the protein CSAPNINRRSTDTQYL.

As concerns this clonotype: It may be a read error: a sequence one base away is much more abundant. The gene calls are TRBV20-1 and TRBJ2-7, with a weak D call TRBD1 (5 bases). V was pared by 5 bases and J by 0 bases, with 17 bases between. CDR3 size: 15 residues. Germline V lookup: CDR1 DFQATT, CDR2 SNEGSKA (reference sequence). The CDR3 reads CSADSSHTPSYEQYF. The CDR3 DNA is TGCAGTGCTGACAGTAGTCACACGCCCTCCTACGAGCAGTACTTC.

Turning to this clonotype: This clone may be a read error of a much larger clone one base away. The chain employs TRBV28 and TRBJ1-1; 7 nucleotides agree with TRBD1. CDR3 length equals 13 residues. The germline CDR1 and CDR2 sequences are MDHEN and SYDVKM. The ends lost 7 bases at V and 7 bases at J; junction bases unmatched: 9. CDR3 sequence reads: CASNTWGQIEAFF. The CDR3 DNA reads as TGTGCCAGCAACACTTGGGGACAGATTGAAGCTTTCTTT.